These 14 T cell receptor beta chains came from one sample sequenced in a study of OX40 agonist ivuxolimab in advanced cancers. The protocol was immunoSEQ multiplex PCR, while the TCRdb copy is restricted to in-frame clones and leaves out a portion. The data contain roughly 71,000 clones, 65% to 85% of them singletons. Sample: CD4+ or CD8+ T cells sorted from blood, taken in a trial of the OX40 agonist ivuxolimab. These receptors came from an adult with an advanced solid tumor such as melanoma, head and neck, liver or kidney cancer.

The rearrangement joins TRBV7-6 to TRBJ2-1; 7 bases match TRBD1. V shed 6 bases, J shed 5 bases, and the junction held 10 bases outside the gene matches. The CDR3 extends over 15 amino acids. Germline-derived CDR1 and CDR2 are SGHVS and FNYEAQ. CDR3 loop: CASRLFRDSNNEQFF. The DNA of the CDR3 is TGTGCCAGCAGGCTATTCCGGGACAGTAACAATGAGCAGTTCTTC. Looking up the rest from reference TRBV7-6 and TRBJ2-1 gives the full variable domain: GAGVSQSPRYKVTKRGQDVALRCDPISGHVSLYWYRQALGQGPEFLTYFNYEAQQDKSGLPNDRFSAERPEGSISTLTIQRTEQRDSAMYRCASRLFRDSNNEQFFGPGTRLTVL.

This clone was seen only once. The chain is built from TRBV6-6 and TRBJ1-1, with unresolved D. The CDR3 covers 13 residues. The V and J ends lost 8 bases and 5 bases respectively, with 15 bases between them. From germline, CDR1 is MNHNY and CDR2 SVGAGI (reference sequence). CDR3 nucleotide sequence: TGTGCCAGCGCTCCCCGGCCGGCTACTGAAGCTTTCTTT. This translates into CASAPRPATEAFF.

The chain links TRBV27 to TRBJ1-1, with no clear D. This CDR3 is built from 15 residues. The germline gives CDR1 MNHEY, CDR2 SMNVEV (reference sequence). V lost 2 bases to trimming and J lost 3 bases, with 13 bases between them. The CDR3 is CASSLKWAEHTEAFF. The DNA for the CDR3 is TGTGCCAGCAGTTTAAAATGGGCAGAGCACACTGAAGCTTTCTTT.

The chain couples TRBV18 to TRBJ1-2; a weak D match, TRBD1 (5 bases). This CDR3 is built from 16 residues. V was trimmed by 1 base and J by 4 bases, leaving 16 bases between them. The V gene's germline CDR1 is KGHSH and CDR2 LQKENI. The CDR3 reads CASSPQPPGRGYGYTF. In nucleotides, the CDR3 is TGTGCCAGCTCACCACAACCTCCAGGGAGAGGCTATGGCTACACCTTC.

This rearrangement joins TRBV4-1 to TRBJ2-3; D might be TRBD1 (6 bases). CDR1 MGHRA and CDR2 YSYEKL come from the germline V gene. The CDR3 covers 14 residues. The V gene lost 0 bases and the J gene lost 5 bases, with 9 bases spanning the gap. DNA of the CDR3: TGCGCCAGCAGCCAAGAAGGCAGGGGAGATACGCAGTATTTT. Translating gives CASSQEGRGDTQYF.

Details on this clone: Relative to the germline gene, one junction end is altered; a read error may explain this. The chain recombines TRBV7-7 with TRBJ2-7; 8 positions agree with TRBD1. Per germline, CDR1 SSHAT and CDR2 FNYEAQ (reference sequence). The CDR3 runs to 14 residues. The CDR3 here is CASSFGTGPYEQYF. CDR3 DNA: TGTGCTAGCAGCTTCGGGACAGGTCCCTACGAGCAGTACTTC.

V is TRBV5-8 and J is TRBJ1-1; no clear D. This CDR3 contains 13 residues. Looked up from germline, CDR1 is SGHTS and CDR2 is YDEGEE. Trimming removed 0 bases from V and 5 bases from J, with 8 bases in between. CDR3 sequence reads: CASSLALGTEAFF. CDR3 coding DNA: TGTGCCAGCAGCTTGGCCTTGGGGACTGAAGCTTTCTTT.

The CDR3, as DNA: TGTGCCAGCAGCATACAGGGGGCCGGCTCCGGCAATCAGCCCCAGCATTTT. Amino acid sequence: CASSIQGAGSGNQPQHF. This rearrangement joins TRBV21-1 to TRBJ1-5; the D call of TRBD1 is as the table states it, not checked on the DNA. TRBV21-1 counts as a pseudogene. The CDR3 runs to 17 residues.

This clone was seen once. The rearrangement uses TRBV7-8 and TRBJ1-6; 9 positions match TRBD1. The CDR3 covers 16 residues. Germline V CDR1 and CDR2: SGHVS, FQNEAQ. Trimming at V came to 2 bases and at J to 8 bases, leaving 7 bases not matched to a gene. The CDR3 DNA is TGTGCCAGCAGCTTATTACCGGGACAGGGTGATTCACCCCTCCACTTT. It encodes CASSLLPGQGDSPLHF.

Comments on this clone: This sample also contains other DNA sequences that code for the same CDR3. The V and J genes are TRBV7-9 and TRBJ2-3; D is ambiguous. V lost 5 bases and J 3 bases, leaving 3 bases between the germline ends. CDR3 length equals 11 residues. The V gene's germline CDR1 is SEHNR and CDR2 FQNEAQ (reference sequence). CDR3 amino acids: CASSHTDTQYF. CDR3 nucleotide sequence: TGTGCCAGCAGCCATACAGATACGCAGTATTTT.

The chain carries TRBV2 and TRBJ1-2, with D possibly TRBD1 on 6 matching bases. The CDR3 sequence is 15 residues long. The V gene lost 3 bases and the J gene lost 5 bases, with 16 bases spanning the gap. Germline V CDR1 and CDR2: SNHLY, FYNNEI. The CDR3 sequence is CASSDYTQGGYGYTF. CDR3 in DNA: TGTGCCAGCAGTGACTACACACAGGGAGGGTATGGCTACACCTTC.

This clone was detected once. The J gene is TRBJ1-6, the V gene TRBV4-1; no clear D. The CDR3 covers 14 residues. The germline V and J ends were trimmed by 1 base and 5 bases, with 6 bases remaining between them. CDR1 and CDR2 (germline): MGHRA, YSYEKL. CDR3: CASSQGGNNSPLHF. CDR3 coding DNA: TGCGCCAGCAGCCAAGGAGGGAATAATTCACCCCTCCACTTT.

The chain combines TRBV7-9 with TRBJ1-1; the D is unclear. The CDR3 runs to 16 residues. Germline values: CDR1 SEHNR, CDR2 FQNEAQ (reference sequence). The V and J ends lost 4 bases and 0 bases respectively, with 15 bases between them. CDR3 loop: CASSSPGTGMNTEAFF. CDR3 bases: TGTGCCAGCAGCTCCCCGGGAACCGGAATGAACACTGAAGCTTTCTTT.

The chain employs TRBV7-9 and TRBJ2-7; 9 nucleotides line up with TRBD2. This CDR3 spans 15 amino acids. J was trimmed by 7 bases and V by 5 bases; bases with no gene match: 12. Germline V gene sequence: CDR1 SEHNR, CDR2 FQNEAQ (reference sequence). CDR3 coding DNA: TGTGCCAGCAGCCCATTACTAGCGGGCCTGGTGGAGCAGTACTTC. Residues: CASSPLLAGLVEQYF. Full variable domain (outside the CDR3, taken from reference TRBV7-9 and TRBJ2-7): DTGVSQNPRHKITKRGQNVTFRCDPISEHNRLYWYRQTLGQGPEFLTYFQNEAQLEKSRLLSDRFSAERPKGSFSTLEIQRTEQGDSAMYLCASSPLLAGLVEQYFGPGTRLTVT.